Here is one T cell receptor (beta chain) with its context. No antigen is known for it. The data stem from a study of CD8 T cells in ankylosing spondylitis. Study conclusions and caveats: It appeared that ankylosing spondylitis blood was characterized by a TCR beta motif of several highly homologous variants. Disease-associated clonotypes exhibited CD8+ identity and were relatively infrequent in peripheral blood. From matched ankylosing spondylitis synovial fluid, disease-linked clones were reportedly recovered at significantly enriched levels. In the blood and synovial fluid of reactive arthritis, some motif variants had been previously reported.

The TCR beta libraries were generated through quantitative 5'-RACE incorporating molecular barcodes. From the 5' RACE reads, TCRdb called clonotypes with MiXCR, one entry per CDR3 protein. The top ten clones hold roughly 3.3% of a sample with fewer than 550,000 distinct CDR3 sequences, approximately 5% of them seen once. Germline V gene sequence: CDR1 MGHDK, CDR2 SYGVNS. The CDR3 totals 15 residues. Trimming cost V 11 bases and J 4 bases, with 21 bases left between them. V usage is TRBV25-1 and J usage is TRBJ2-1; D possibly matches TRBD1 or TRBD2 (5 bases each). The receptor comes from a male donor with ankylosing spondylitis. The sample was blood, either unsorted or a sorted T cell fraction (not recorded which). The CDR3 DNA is TGTGCCCGGTGGGGCGGGTCCCCAACTTACAATGAGCAGTTCTTC. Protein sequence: CARWGGSPTYNEQFF.